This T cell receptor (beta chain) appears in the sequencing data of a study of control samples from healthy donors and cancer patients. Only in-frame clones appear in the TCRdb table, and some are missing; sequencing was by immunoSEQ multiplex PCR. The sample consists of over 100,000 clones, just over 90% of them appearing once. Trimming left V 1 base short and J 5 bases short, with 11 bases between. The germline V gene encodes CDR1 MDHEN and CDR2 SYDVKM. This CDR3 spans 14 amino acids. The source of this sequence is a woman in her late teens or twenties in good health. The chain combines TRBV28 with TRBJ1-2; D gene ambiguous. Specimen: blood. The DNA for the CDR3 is TGTGCCAGCAGTTTATACCCCCAGTCTTATGGCTACACCTTC. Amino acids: CASSLYPQSYGYTF.